One and the same sample provided the 9 T cell receptor beta chains below, sequenced in a study of shared clonotypes between healthy human individuals. Only in-frame clones appear in the TCRdb table, and some are missing; sequencing was by immunoSEQ multiplex PCR. The repertoire holds 2 million to 2.5 million clones, with approximately 96% as singletons. Sequenced material: naive CD4+ T cells sorted from blood. Subset: CD45RA+ positively selected. Receptors originate from a man aged 18 to 30 in good health.

This chain links TRBV6-1 with TRBJ2-5; 10 bases agree with TRBD2. CDR3 length equals 15 residues. Per the germline V gene, CDR1 is MNHNS and CDR2 is SASEGT. Trimming cost V 6 bases and J 5 bases; bases outside gene matches: 9. CDR3 DNA: TGTGCCAGCAGCGATCTAGCGGGAGTAGTGGAGACCCAGTACTTC. It is translated as CASSDLAGVVETQYF.

V usage is TRBV6-1 and J usage is TRBJ1-5; D ambiguous. CDR3 size: 11 residues. V dropped 10 bases and J dropped 5 bases, with 9 bases sitting between them. The germline V gene encodes CDR1 MNHNS and CDR2 SASEGT. The CDR3 spells CATRNDQPQHF. CDR3 in DNA: TGTGCCACCCGAAATGATCAGCCCCAGCATTTT.

The chain links TRBV28 to TRBJ2-7; 9 nucleotides match TRBD1. The CDR3 length is 17 residues. Germline CDR1 is MDHEN and CDR2 is SYDVKM. The ends lost 3 bases at V and 3 bases at J; junction bases unmatched: 12. DNA for the CDR3: TGTGCCAGCAGTTTGGAGGGACAGGGTTCTCTTCGCTACGAGCAGTACTTC. Translation gives CASSLEGQGSLRYEQYF.

The chain carries TRBV11-3 and TRBJ2-5, with TRBD2 identical over 8 bases. V was clipped by 3 bases and J by 5 bases; unmatched bases: 11. Germline V gene sequence: CDR1 SGHNT, CDR2 YENEEA. CDR3 length equals 16 residues. The CDR3 sequence: CASSLRAGTSSETQYF. CDR3 bases: TGTGCCAGCAGCTTGCGCGCCGGGACTAGTTCTGAGACCCAGTACTTC.

This chain joins TRBV6-1 and TRBJ1-2; D is unresolved. V was cut by 1 base and J by 9 bases, with 24 bases left in between. This CDR3 has 17 amino acids. Germline assignment: CDR1 MNHNS and CDR2 SASEGT. As DNA, the CDR3 is TGTGCCAGCAGTGAAGTCAGACGGATCGGGTTCTTAACAAGCTACACCTTC. Its translation is CASSEVRRIGFLTSYTF.

This sequence joins TRBV28 and TRBJ1-4, with D hard to call. V was trimmed by 4 bases and J by 7 bases, leaving 7 bases between them. The CDR3 contains 12 residues. Germline V gene sequence: CDR1 MDHEN, CDR2 SYDVKM. CDR3 protein: CASSYRGEKLFF. The CDR3 region has the DNA TGTGCCAGCAGTTATCGGGGTGAAAAACTGTTTTTT.

The chain combines TRBV2 with TRBJ1-3; D is unclear. This CDR3 contains 16 residues. The ends were cut back, 2 bases at V and 3 bases at J, with 14 bases in the middle. Germline lookup yields CDR1 SNHLY and CDR2 FYNNEI. As DNA, the CDR3 is TGTGCCAGCAGTGAAATAAGGCTTCTAGGTGGAAACACCATATATTTT. Translation: CASSEIRLLGGNTIYF.

This chain uses TRBV28 with TRBJ1-5, with D unresolved. V was shortened by 2 bases and J by 2 bases, with 10 bases between the two germline ends. The CDR3 totals 15 residues. From germline, CDR1 is MDHEN and CDR2 SYDVKM. CDR3 in amino acids: CASSLGEGGNQPQHF. CDR3 sequence (DNA): TGTGCCAGCAGTTTAGGGGAGGGAGGCAATCAGCCCCAGCATTTT.

Comment on this clone: Other DNA sequences of this sample code for an identical CDR3. The CDR3 spells CASSLQGTDTQYF. CDR3 nucleotides: TGCGCCAGCAGCTTGCAAGGGACAGATACGCAGTATTTT. This chain uses TRBV5-1 with TRBJ2-3, with D unresolved. This CDR3 comprises 13 residues. Trimming shortened V by 1 base and J by 3 bases, and 6 bases separated the two germline ends. CDR1 and CDR2 (germline): SGHRS, YFSETQ.